Included here is one T cell receptor (beta chain) sequence, with context. This entry is derived from a study of cytomegalovirus exposure and HLA in healthy donors. Primers: 60 Vbeta forward and 13 Jbeta reverse. This table comes from immunoSEQ multiplex PCR, and its TCRdb copy is limited to in-frame clones, with some not included. Among 95,000 to 100,000 clones listed, around four fifths were seen once. Germline CDR1 and CDR2: SGHRS and YFSETQ. The CDR3 is 17 residues long. Deletions cut 4 bases from V and 0 bases from J, with 14 bases between. The rearrangement uses TRBV5-1 and TRBJ2-6; D may be TRBD1 (6 bases). The receptor's source is a middle-aged man in good health and CMV-seronegative. Sample: PBMCs. CDR3 amino acids: CASSPQGSPSGANVLTF. The CDR3 coding sequence is TGCGCCAGCAGCCCACAGGGTTCTCCCTCTGGGGCCAACGTCCTGACTTTC.